The subject of this entry is one TCR beta chain. Trimming shortened V by 3 bases and J by 6 bases, and 8 bases separated the two germline ends. The CDR3 extends over 12 amino acids. CDR1 is SNHLY, CDR2 FYNNEI, per germline. These data originate in a study of blood T cell repertoires in COVID-19. About the research overall: Italy, Spain and the United States were the sources of the convalescent and acute COVID-19 samples. Sources were T cells, B-cell-depleted T cells, or PBMCs; the material itself was cDNA or gDNA.

Authors' processing steps: By means of reference gene primer amplification, nucleated cell counts were estimated. Data came from immunoSEQ multiplex PCR; TCRdb stores just in-frame clones and leaves some out. V, J and clone size are those of that table, while D and trimming were read from the DNA. The table lists roughly 110,000 clones, 70% to 80% of them singletons. This chain links TRBV2 with TRBJ1-1; D not certain. This clonotype was obtained from a human donor with acute or convalescent COVID-19. The donor label of this sample is uncertain. Sequenced input: peripheral blood. The CDR3 coding sequence is TGTGCCAGCAGTGAGAATAGTCCTGAAGCTTTCTTT. This sequence encodes CASSENSPEAFF.